The TCR beta chain under discussion was sequenced for a study of shared clonotypes between healthy human individuals. CD45RO negativity and positive selection for CCR7 defined naive CD8 cells, a population that excluded terminally differentiated effector memory CD45RA+ cells. The donors, healthy adults who were HIV-negative, had experienced no recent acute infections or vaccinations. Sequencing was at deep level. Clones were sequenced by immunoSEQ multiplex PCR, and TCRdb holds only the in-frame ones, with some missing. The top ten hold over 0.09% of the sample, which has hundreds of thousands of clones, 90% to 95% seen once. This CDR3 is 16 amino acids long. Trimming took 5 bases from V and 5 from J; bases not matched to a gene: 12. In germline, CDR1 is MDHEN, CDR2 SYDVKM. Overall study results and limits: Donor scarcity curtailed the genetic and exposure-history diversity represented herein. Incompleteness in sorted-subset sequencing, despite large depth, was shown by rarefaction.

On this clone itself: What it binds is not known.

The chain carries TRBV28 and TRBJ2-1; 7 bases agree with TRBD1. The clonotype comes from a woman in her thirties in good health. The sample was naive CD8+ T cells sorted from blood. CDR3 sequence: CASSTPTGKYHNEQFF. CDR3 sequence (DNA): TGTGCCAGCAGTACACCGACAGGGAAGTACCACAATGAGCAGTTCTTC.